Below, 25 T cell receptor beta chains from the same sample are listed, as sequenced in a study of control samples from healthy donors and cancer patients. The protocol was immunoSEQ multiplex PCR, while the TCRdb copy is restricted to in-frame clones and leaves out a portion. The repertoire holds 71,000 or so clones, with roughly 90% as singletons. Sequences were obtained from PBMCs. The receptors originated from a man aged 60 to 69 with lung cancer.

Written as DNA, the CDR3 is TGTGCCAGCTCACCGCGACAGGGTGGGACCTACGAGCAGTACTTC. This encodes CASSPRQGGTYEQYF. The chain couples TRBV18 to TRBJ2-7, with TRBD1 identical over 7 bases. J lost 2 bases, V lost 3 bases, and 7 bases had no gene match. Germline CDR1 reads KGHSH; CDR2 reads LQKENI. The CDR3 has 15 residues. Together with reference TRBV18 and TRBJ2-7, the CDR3 gives the full variable domain: NAGVMQNPRHLVRRRGQEARLRCSPMKGHSHVYWYRQLPEEGLKFMVYLQKENIIDESGMPKERFSAEFPKEGPSILRIQQVVRGDSAAYFCASSPRQGGTYEQYFGPGTRLTVT.

V is TRBV5-1 and J is TRBJ1-4; D gene unclear. This CDR3 region has 13 residues. Trimming cost V 1 base and J 3 bases, with 4 bases left between them. Looked up from germline, CDR1 is SGHRS and CDR2 is YFSETQ. CDR3 coding DNA: TGCGCCAGCAGCTTGTTAGCTAATGAAAAACTGTTTTTT. Encoded protein: CASSLLANEKLFF.

V gene TRBV18 combines with J gene TRBJ1-4, with 8 nucleotides matching TRBD1. Per germline, CDR1 KGHSH and CDR2 LQKENI. The CDR3 extends over 16 amino acids. Unmatched junction bases numbered 5, after V lost 5 bases and J lost 0 bases. In DNA form, the CDR3 reads TGTGCCAGCTCAGACGGACAGGGAACAACTAATGAAAAACTGTTTTTT. Its translation is CASSDGQGTTNEKLFF.

The rearrangement links TRBV7-9 to TRBJ2-7, with 8 bases aligning to TRBD1. The germline CDR1 and CDR2 sequences are SEHNR and FQNEAQ (reference sequence). Trimming cost V 3 bases and J 6 bases; bases outside gene matches: 4. CDR3 length equals 13 residues. The CDR3 nucleotides are TGTGCCAGCAGCTTCCAGGGGGCTGGCGAGCAGTACGTC. It specifies CASSFQGAGEQYV.

The chain combines TRBV11-3 with TRBJ2-1, with D unclear. The CDR3 covers 11 residues. V was cut by 3 bases and J by 6 bases, with 3 bases left in between. Per germline, CDR1 SGHNT and CDR2 YENEEA. DNA of the CDR3: TGTGCCAGCAGCTTTGGCAATGAGCAGTTCTTC. It codes for CASSFGNEQFF.

The rearrangement uses TRBV5-1 and TRBJ2-1; 7 bases line up with TRBD1. The CDR3 has 16 residues. Germline-derived CDR1 and CDR2 are SGHRS and YFSETQ. Trimming took 1 base from V and 0 from J; bases not matched to a gene: 4. In DNA, the CDR3 is TGCGCCAGCAGCTTGATCTCAGGGGGCTCCTACAATGAGCAGTTCTTC. It encodes CASSLISGGSYNEQFF. The full variable domain, in which reference TRBV5-1 and TRBJ2-1 provide the parts outside the CDR3, is KAGVTQTPRYLIKTRGQQVTLSCSPISGHRSVSWYQQTPGQGLQFLFEYFSETQRNKGNFPGRFSGRQFSNSRSEMNVSTLELGDSALYLCASSLISGGSYNEQFFGPGTRLTVL.

The J gene is TRBJ2-2, the V gene TRBV30; 7 bases map to TRBD1. Unmatched junction bases numbered 10, after V lost 0 bases and J lost 6 bases. CDR1 and CDR2 (germline): GTSNPN, SVGIG (reference sequence). This CDR3 comprises 16 residues. The chain's CDR3 is CAWSVPSGGVPGELFF. The CDR3 region has the DNA TGTGCCTGGAGTGTACCTTCAGGGGGAGTTCCCGGGGAGCTGTTTTTT.

This clone came up a few times. This chain links TRBV7-3 with TRBJ1-6, with D possibly TRBD1 on 6 matching bases. Germline loops: CDR1 SGHTA, CDR2 FQGTGA. The CDR3 length is 15 residues. V was shortened by 7 bases and J by 0 bases, with 10 bases between the two germline ends. DNA for the CDR3: TGTGCCAGCAAGCAGGGGAGCTCCTATAATTCACCCCTCCACTTT. The encoded protein is CASKQGSSYNSPLHF.

The V gene is TRBV7-6, the J gene TRBJ2-1; 7 positions match TRBD2. This CDR3 has 16 amino acids. Germline CDR1 and CDR2: SGHVS and FNYEAQ. V was pared by 5 bases and J by 6 bases, with 13 bases of the junction left unmatched. The CDR3 spells CASSLGGRGVSNEQFF. The CDR3 coding sequence is TGTGCCAGCAGCCTGGGTGGTCGGGGGGTAAGCAATGAGCAGTTCTTC.

The chain joins TRBV30 to TRBJ1-1, with 9 nucleotides matching TRBD1. Germline V CDR1 and CDR2: GTSNPN, SVGIG (reference sequence). J lost 4 bases, V lost 2 bases, and 8 bases had no gene match. There are 15 residues in the CDR3. The CDR3 sequence: CAWSLWTGEVTEAFF. The CDR3 region has the DNA TGTGCCTGGAGTCTGTGGACAGGGGAGGTCACTGAAGCTTTCTTT.

The rearrangement joins TRBV7-3 to TRBJ1-3, with D unresolved. Germline assignment: CDR1 SGHTA and CDR2 FQGTGA. The CDR3 covers 12 residues. With 7 bases removed from V and 2 bases from J, the gap between germline ends came to 6 bases. As DNA, the CDR3 is TGTGCCAGCAAGGGCCCTGGAAACACCATATATTTT. Translating gives CASKGPGNTIYF.

The chain is built from TRBV9 and TRBJ1-6; D remains ambiguous. Germline V CDR1 and CDR2: SGDLS, YYNGEE. V was clipped by 1 base and J by 4 bases, with 9 bases between them. This CDR3 has 15 amino acids. CDR3 DNA sequence: TGTGCCAGCAGCGTAAAGGGTTTTTATAATTCACCCCTCCACTTT. Translated, it gives CASSVKGFYNSPLHF.

By proportion, this clone is medium-sized. The chain links TRBV6-2 or TRBV6-3 to TRBJ2-3; TRBD2 aligns across 11 bases. Trimming at V came to 0 bases and at J to 5 bases, leaving 10 bases not matched to a gene. Germline V CDR1 and CDR2: MNHEY, SVGEGT. CDR3 length: 18 residues. DNA for the CDR3: TGTGCCAGCAGTTACTCGAGGAGTAGCGGGGGGGCGAAAGATACGCAGTATTTT. It specifies CASSYSRSSGGAKDTQYF.

For the CDR3, the DNA is TGTGCCTGGAGTGTACGGCGTACGGAGACCCAGTACTTC. Its translation: CAWSVRRTETQYF. The genes are TRBV30 and TRBJ2-5; D unresolved. This CDR3 comprises 13 residues. The germline gives CDR1 GTSNPN, CDR2 SVGIG (reference sequence). Trimming cost V 0 bases and J 5 bases, with 10 bases left between them.

Here the CDR3 DNA reads TGTGCCAGCAGCTTGACAGGGGAGTGGTCCTATGGCTACACCTTC. Translation gives CASSLTGEWSYGYTF. The chain is built from TRBV5-4 and TRBJ1-2, with 7 positions matching TRBD1. V lost 1 base, J lost 4 bases, and 7 bases stayed unmatched. The CDR3 consists of 15 residues. Per the germline V gene, CDR1 is SGHNT and CDR2 is YYREEE (reference sequence).

The chain has TRBV7-3 and TRBJ2-2; D is perhaps TRBD1 (6 bases). The V and J ends lost 3 bases and 3 bases respectively, with 11 bases between them. The CDR3 loop spans 15 amino acids. Looked up from germline, CDR1 is SGHTA and CDR2 is FQGTGA. The CDR3 loop is CASSFQGMDTGELFF. The CDR3 DNA reads as TGTGCCAGCAGCTTCCAGGGGATGGACACCGGGGAGCTGTTTTTT.

This clone was observed a handful of times. The CDR3 is CAWSVPQGMGYTF. The CDR3 DNA reads as TGTGCCTGGAGTGTCCCACAGGGGATGGGCTACACCTTC. V gene TRBV30 combines with J gene TRBJ1-2; 7 nucleotides match TRBD1. The CDR3 extends over 13 amino acids. V lost 0 bases, J lost 8 bases, and 6 bases stayed unmatched. Germline CDR1 reads GTSNPN; CDR2 reads SVGIG (reference sequence).

The V call is TRBV5-8, the J call TRBJ1-3, with TRBD1 matching over 7 bases. This CDR3 contains 14 residues. Looked up from germline, CDR1 is SGHTS and CDR2 is YDEGEE. V trimming: 6 bases; J trimming: 0 bases; junction bases outside the gene matches: 3. The CDR3 loop reads CASIHRGSGNTIYF. CDR3 nucleotides: TGTGCCAGCATCCACAGGGGCTCTGGAAACACCATATATTTT.

The chain carries TRBV13 and TRBJ2-7; D is perhaps TRBD2 (6 bases). This CDR3 comprises 14 residues. Germline CDR1 reads PRHDT; CDR2 reads FYEKMQ (reference sequence). V lost 4 bases to trimming and J lost 2 bases, with 12 bases between them. CDR3 bases: TGTGCCAGCAGCTCGCCGCGGGGAACCTACGAGCAGTACTTC. Encoded protein: CASSSPRGTYEQYF.

In the case of this clone: This same CDR3 is encoded by further DNA sequences in the sample. The gene calls are TRBV7-9 and TRBJ1-1; TRBD1 might be the D (5 bases). V lost 3 bases to trimming and J lost 1 base, with 12 bases between them. The CDR3 is 15 residues long. Germline lookup yields CDR1 SEHNR and CDR2 FQNEAQ (reference sequence). CDR3 coding DNA: TGTGCCAGCAGCTTGGCAGGGCAGGGGAACACTGAAGCTTTCTTT. Protein product: CASSLAGQGNTEAFF.

The genes are TRBV11-1 and TRBJ1-1; D is perhaps TRBD1 (6 bases). Trimming cost V 3 bases and J 3 bases, with 11 bases left between them. This CDR3 spans 14 amino acids. Germline CDR1 is SGHAT and CDR2 is FQDESV (reference sequence). The CDR3 DNA sequence: TGTGCCAGCAGCTTGGACAGCAGGGACACTGAAGCTTTCTTT. The encoded protein is CASSLDSRDTEAFF.

The CDR3 region has the DNA TGCGCCAGCAGCTTGGATCGGATTAACTATGGCTACACCTTC. This sequence encodes CASSLDRINYGYTF. The chain joins TRBV5-1 to TRBJ1-2; D unclear. Germline V lookup: CDR1 SGHRS, CDR2 YFSETQ. Deletions cut 0 bases from V and 1 base from J, with 7 bases between. This CDR3 region has 14 residues. Together with reference TRBV5-1 and TRBJ1-2, the CDR3 gives the full variable domain: KAGVTQTPRYLIKTRGQQVTLSCSPISGHRSVSWYQQTPGQGLQFLFEYFSETQRNKGNFPGRFSGRQFSNSRSEMNVSTLELGDSALYLCASSLDRINYGYTFGSGTRLTVV.

The V and J genes are TRBV6-5 and TRBJ1-4; TRBD1 is a possible D gene (5 bases). Germline V gives CDR1 MNHEY, CDR2 SVGAGI. Trimming took 2 bases from V and 7 from J, leaving 11 bases between them. This CDR3 is 14 amino acids long. The CDR3 nucleotides read TGTGCCAGCAGTTACAGGACGAGGGGTGAAAAACTGTTTTTT. Its protein is CASSYRTRGEKLFF.

The rearrangement joins TRBV2 to TRBJ2-2, with D maybe TRBD2 (5 bases). CDR3 size: 14 residues. The V end was cut by 7 bases, the J end by 5 bases, with 14 bases between. CDR1 and CDR2 (germline): SNHLY, FYNNEI. The CDR3 protein is CASTPDGVTGELFF. CDR3 DNA: TGTGCCAGCACCCCGGACGGGGTGACCGGGGAGCTGTTTTTT.

Worth noting for this clone: This specimen includes other DNA sequences encoding the same CDR3. This rearrangement joins TRBV5-1 to TRBJ2-7, with a tentative D call TRBD1 (5 bases). Trimming shortened V by 4 bases and J by 3 bases, and 11 bases separated the two germline ends. Per germline, CDR1 SGHRS and CDR2 YFSETQ. The CDR3 consists of 13 residues. CDR3 DNA: TGCGCCAGCAGCCTGGGGCGGAGCTACGAGCAGTACTTC. Encoded protein: CASSLGRSYEQYF.